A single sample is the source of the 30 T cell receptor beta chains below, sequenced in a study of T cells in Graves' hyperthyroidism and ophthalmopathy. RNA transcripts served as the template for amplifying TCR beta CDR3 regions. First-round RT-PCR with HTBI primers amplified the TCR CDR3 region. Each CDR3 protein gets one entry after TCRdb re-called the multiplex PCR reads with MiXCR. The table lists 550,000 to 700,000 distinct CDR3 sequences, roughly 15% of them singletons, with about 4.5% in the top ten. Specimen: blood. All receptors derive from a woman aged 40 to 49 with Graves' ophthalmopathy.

CDR3 protein: CASSQYRGGQTNYGYTF. The CDR3 region has the DNA TGCGCCAGCAGCCAATACCGAGGGGGCCAAACTAACTATGGCTACACCTTC. The rearrangement joins TRBV4-3 to TRBJ1-2, with 7 nucleotides matching TRBD1. V trimming: 2 bases; J trimming: 0 bases; junction bases outside the gene matches: 9. This CDR3 has 17 residues. Germline V lookup: CDR1 LGHNA, CDR2 YSLEER.

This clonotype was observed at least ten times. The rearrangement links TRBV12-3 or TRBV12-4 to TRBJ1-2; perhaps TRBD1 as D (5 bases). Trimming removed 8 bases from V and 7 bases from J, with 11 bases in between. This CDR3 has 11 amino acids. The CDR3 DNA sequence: TGTGCCAGCGGGAGGGACCGTGGCTACACCTTC. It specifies CASGRDRGYTF.

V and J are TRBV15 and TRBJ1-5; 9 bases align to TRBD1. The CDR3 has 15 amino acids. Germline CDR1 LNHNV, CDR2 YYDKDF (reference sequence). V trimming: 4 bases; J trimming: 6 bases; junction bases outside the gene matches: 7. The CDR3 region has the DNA TGTGCCACCAGCAAGGGACAGGGAAGAATTCAGCCCCAGCATTTT. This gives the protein CATSKGQGRIQPQHF.

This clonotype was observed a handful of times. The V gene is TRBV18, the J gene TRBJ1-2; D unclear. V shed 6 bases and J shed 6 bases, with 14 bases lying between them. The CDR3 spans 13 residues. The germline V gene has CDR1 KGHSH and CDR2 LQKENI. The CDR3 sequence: CASSLNWADGYTF. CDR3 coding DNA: TGTGCCAGCTCCCTCAACTGGGCAGATGGCTACACCTTC.

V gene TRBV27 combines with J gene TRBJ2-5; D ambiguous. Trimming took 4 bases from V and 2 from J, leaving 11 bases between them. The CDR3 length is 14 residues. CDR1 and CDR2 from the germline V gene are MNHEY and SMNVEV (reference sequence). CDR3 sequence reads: CASSYSHDQETQYF. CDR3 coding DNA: TGTGCCAGCAGTTATTCCCATGATCAAGAGACCCAGTACTTC.

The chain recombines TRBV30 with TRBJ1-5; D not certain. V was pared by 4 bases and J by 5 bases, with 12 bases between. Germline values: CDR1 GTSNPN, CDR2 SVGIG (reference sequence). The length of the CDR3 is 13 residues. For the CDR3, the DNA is TGTGCCTGGACTCAGAACGCCGATCAGCCCCAGCATTTT. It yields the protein CAWTQNADQPQHF.

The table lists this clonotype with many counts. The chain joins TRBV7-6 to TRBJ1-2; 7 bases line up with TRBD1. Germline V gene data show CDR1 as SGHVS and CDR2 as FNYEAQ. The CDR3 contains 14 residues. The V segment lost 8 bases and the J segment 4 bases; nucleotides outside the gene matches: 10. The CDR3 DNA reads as TGTGCCAGCGGGGGGCAGGGGGACGGCTATGGCTACACCTTC. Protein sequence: CASGGQGDGYGYTF.

The CDR3: CASSPGQRAPYEQYF. CDR3 in DNA: TGTGCCAGCAGCCCGGGACAGAGGGCCCCCTACGAGCAGTACTTC. The chain combines TRBV6-1 with TRBJ2-7; TRBD1 agrees at 7 bases. Trimming took 6 bases from V and 2 from J; bases not matched to a gene: 10. The CDR3 is 15 amino acids. Germline assignment: CDR1 MNHNS and CDR2 SASEGT.

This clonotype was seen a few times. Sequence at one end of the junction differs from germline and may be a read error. The CDR3 nucleotides are TGTACCAGCAGTGAAAGGCTCGACACCGGGGAGCTGTTTTTT. It specifies CTSSERLDTGELFF. This chain uses TRBV2 with TRBJ2-2; D is ambiguous. The CDR3 sequence is 14 residues long. Per the germline V gene, CDR1 is SNHLY and CDR2 is FYNNEI.

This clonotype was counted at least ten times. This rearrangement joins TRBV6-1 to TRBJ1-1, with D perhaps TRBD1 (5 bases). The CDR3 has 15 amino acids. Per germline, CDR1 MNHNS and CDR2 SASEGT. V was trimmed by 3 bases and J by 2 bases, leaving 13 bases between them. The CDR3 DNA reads TGTGCCAGCAGTGAGATGGCAGGGTTAAACACTGAAGCTTTCTTT. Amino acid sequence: CASSEMAGLNTEAFF.

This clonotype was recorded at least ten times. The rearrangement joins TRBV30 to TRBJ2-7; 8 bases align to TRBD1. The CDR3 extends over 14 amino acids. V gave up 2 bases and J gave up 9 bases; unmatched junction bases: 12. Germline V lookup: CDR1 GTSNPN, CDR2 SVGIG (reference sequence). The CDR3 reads CAWSPDRGPFGQYF. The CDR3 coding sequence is TGTGCCTGGAGTCCTGACAGGGGTCCTTTTGGGCAGTACTTC.

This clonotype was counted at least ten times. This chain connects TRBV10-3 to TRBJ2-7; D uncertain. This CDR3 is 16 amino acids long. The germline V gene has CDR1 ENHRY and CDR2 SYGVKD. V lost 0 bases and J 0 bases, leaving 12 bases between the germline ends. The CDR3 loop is CAISESLYSTSYEQYF. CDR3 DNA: TGTGCCATCAGTGAGTCGTTGTACAGTACCTCCTACGAGCAGTACTTC.

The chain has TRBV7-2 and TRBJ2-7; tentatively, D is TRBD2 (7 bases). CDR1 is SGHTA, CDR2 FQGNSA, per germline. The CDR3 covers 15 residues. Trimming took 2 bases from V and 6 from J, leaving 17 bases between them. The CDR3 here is CASSLRDGGLLEQYF. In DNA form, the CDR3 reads TGTGCCAGCAGCTTAAGAGACGGGGGGCTACTCGAGCAGTACTTC.

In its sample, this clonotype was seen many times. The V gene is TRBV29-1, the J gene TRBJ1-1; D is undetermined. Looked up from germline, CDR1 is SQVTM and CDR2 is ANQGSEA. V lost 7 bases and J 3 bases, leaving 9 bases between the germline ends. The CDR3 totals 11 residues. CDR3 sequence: CSAYRDTEAFF. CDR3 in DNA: TGCAGCGCCTACAGAGACACTGAAGCTTTCTTT.

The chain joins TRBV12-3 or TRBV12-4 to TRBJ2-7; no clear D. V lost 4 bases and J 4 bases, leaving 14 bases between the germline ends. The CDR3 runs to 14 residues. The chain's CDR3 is CASSSLGPHYEQYF. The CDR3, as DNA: TGTGCCAGCAGTTCCCTCGGACCGCATTACGAGCAGTACTTC.

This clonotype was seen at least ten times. The CDR3 nucleotides are TGTGCCAGCAGCCAATCGGGATACCAGCCCCAGCATTTT. It codes for CASSQSGYQPQHF. The genes are TRBV12-3 or TRBV12-4 and TRBJ1-5; D unclear. The V end was cut by 6 bases, the J end by 7 bases, with 13 bases between. The CDR3 is 13 amino acids.

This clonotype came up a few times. The CDR3 region has the DNA TGTGCCAGCAGTTTATGGGGAGGGCGCGAGCAGTACTTC. This gives the protein CASSLWGGREQYF. The rearrangement uses TRBV28 and TRBJ2-7; TRBD2 agrees at 7 bases. Trimming removed 0 bases from V and 6 bases from J; junction bases left unmatched: 2. The germline V gene encodes CDR1 MDHEN and CDR2 SYDVKM. The CDR3 is 13 residues long.

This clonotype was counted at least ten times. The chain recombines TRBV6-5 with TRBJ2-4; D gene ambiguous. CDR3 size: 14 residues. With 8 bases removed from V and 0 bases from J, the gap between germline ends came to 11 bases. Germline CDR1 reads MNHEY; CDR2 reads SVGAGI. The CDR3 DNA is TGTGCCAGCTGCACGGCTATAGCCAAAAACATTCAGTACTTC. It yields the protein CASCTAIAKNIQYF.

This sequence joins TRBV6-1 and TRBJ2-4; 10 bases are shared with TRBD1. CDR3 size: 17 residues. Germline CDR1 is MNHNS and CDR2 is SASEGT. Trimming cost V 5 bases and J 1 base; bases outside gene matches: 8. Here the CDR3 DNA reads TGTGCCAGCAGTAAGAAACCGGGACAGGGGGCCAAAAACATTCAGTACTTC. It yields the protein CASSKKPGQGAKNIQYF.

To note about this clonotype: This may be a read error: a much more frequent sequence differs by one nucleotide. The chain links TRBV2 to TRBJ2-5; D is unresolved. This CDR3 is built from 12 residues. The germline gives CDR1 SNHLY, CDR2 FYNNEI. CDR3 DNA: TGTGCCAGCAGGGGCAGCGAAGAGACCGAGTACTTC. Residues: CASRGSEETEYF.

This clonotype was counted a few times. CDR3 bases: TGCAGTGCTAGAGAGCCTGCAGATACGCAGTATTTT. The encoded protein is CSAREPADTQYF. This sequence joins TRBV20-1 and TRBJ2-3; no definite D call. Deletions cut 0 bases from V and 4 bases from J, with 5 bases between. This CDR3 is 12 amino acids long. Germline-derived CDR1 and CDR2 are DFQATT and SNEGSKA (reference sequence).

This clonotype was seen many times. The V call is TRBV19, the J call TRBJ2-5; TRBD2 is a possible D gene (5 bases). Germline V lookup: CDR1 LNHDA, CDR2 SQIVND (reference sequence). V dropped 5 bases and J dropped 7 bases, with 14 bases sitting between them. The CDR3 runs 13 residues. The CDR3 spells CASSEDIRGTQYF. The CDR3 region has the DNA TGTGCCAGTAGTGAAGACATCCGGGGGACCCAGTACTTC.

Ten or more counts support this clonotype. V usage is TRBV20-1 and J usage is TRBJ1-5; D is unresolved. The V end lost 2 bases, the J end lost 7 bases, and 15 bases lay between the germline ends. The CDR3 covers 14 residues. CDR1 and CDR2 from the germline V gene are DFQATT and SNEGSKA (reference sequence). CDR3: CSARNGPDTQPQHF. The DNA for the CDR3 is TGCAGTGCTAGAAACGGACCCGACACGCAGCCCCAGCATTTT.

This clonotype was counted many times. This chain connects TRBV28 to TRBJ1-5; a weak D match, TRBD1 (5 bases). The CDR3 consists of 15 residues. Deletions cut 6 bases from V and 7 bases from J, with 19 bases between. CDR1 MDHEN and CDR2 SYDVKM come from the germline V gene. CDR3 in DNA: TGTGCCAGCAGACCCCTCACCGGGGGAGGGCAGCCCCAGCATTTT. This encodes CASRPLTGGGQPQHF.

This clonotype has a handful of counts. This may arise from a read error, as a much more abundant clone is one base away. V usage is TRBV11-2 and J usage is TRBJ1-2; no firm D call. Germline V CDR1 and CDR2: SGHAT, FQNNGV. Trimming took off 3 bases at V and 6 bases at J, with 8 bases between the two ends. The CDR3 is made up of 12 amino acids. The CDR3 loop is CASSFADHGYTF. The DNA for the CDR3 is TGTGCCAGCAGCTTCGCAGACCATGGCTACACCTTC.

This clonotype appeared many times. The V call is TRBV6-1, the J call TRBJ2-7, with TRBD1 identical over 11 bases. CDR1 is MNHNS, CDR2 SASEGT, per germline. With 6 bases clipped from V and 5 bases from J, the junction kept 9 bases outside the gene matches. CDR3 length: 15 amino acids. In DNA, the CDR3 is TGTGCCAGCAGCCTCCGGGACAGGGGGTTCGACGAGCAGTACTTC. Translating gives CASSLRDRGFDEQYF.

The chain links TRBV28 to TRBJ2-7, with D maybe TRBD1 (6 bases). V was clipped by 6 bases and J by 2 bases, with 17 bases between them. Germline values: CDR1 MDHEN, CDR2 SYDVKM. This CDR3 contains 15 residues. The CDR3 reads CASSPGSGHPYEQYF. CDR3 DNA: TGTGCCAGCAGCCCAGGTTCGGGACACCCCTACGAGCAGTACTTC.

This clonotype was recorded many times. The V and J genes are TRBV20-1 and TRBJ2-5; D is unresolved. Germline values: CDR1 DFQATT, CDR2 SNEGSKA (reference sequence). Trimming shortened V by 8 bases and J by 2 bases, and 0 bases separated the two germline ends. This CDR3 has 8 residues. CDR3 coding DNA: TGCAGTCAAGAGACCCAGTACTTC. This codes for CSQETQYF.

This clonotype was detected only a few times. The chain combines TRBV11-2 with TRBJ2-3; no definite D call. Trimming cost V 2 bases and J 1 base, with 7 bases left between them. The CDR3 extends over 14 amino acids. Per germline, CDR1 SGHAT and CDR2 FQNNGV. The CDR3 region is CASSLYGGTDTQYF. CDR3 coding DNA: TGTGCCAGCAGCTTATATGGAGGCACAGATACGCAGTATTTT.

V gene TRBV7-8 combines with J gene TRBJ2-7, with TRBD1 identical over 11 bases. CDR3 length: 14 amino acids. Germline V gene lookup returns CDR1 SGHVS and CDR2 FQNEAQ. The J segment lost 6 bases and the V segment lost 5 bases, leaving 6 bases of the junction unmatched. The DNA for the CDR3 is TGTGCCAGCAGCCCTAGGACAGGGGGCGCCGAGCAGTACTTC. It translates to CASSPRTGGAEQYF. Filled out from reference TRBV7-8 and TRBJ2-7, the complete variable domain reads GAGVSQSPRYKVAKRGQDVALRCDPISGHVSLFWYQQALGQGPEFLTYFQNEAQLDKSGLPSDRFFAERPEGSVSTLKIQRTQQEDSAVYLCASSPRTGGAEQYFGPGTRLTVT.